This TCR beta chain was documented in a study of blood T cell repertoires in COVID-19 (dated by TCRdb to about 2020). Notes on the research overall: Samples from collaborators originated in the United States, Italy and Spain and spanned both the acute and convalescent phases of COVID-19. The material from the prospective study consisted of cDNA or gDNA derived from T cells, B-cell-depleted T cells, or PBMCs. The dataset comprised deeply sampled blood TCRbeta repertoires from subjects exposed to, actively infected with, or recovered from COVID-19. The repertoires were released in a freely available public database intended as a resource for research on the immune response to SARS-CoV-2. The samples were drawn from the first 160 participants of the ongoing ImmuneRACE study and from 1,254 subjects provided by 6 global collaborators. Sample metadata almost always included a de-identified subject ID, COVID-19 status, age in years and sex. Where available, HLA class I and class II types were obtained from metadata supplied by the sample provider rather than from assay-based typing. Here is what the overall study found, with its caveats: The amount of clinical and demographic metadata varied by source and participant and was provided uncurated.

The collaborating institutions used their own protocols to collect whole blood in K2EDTA tubes. For TCRbeta analysis, collaborator samples were shipped as frozen whole blood, as isolated PBMCs, or as DNA extracted from either sample type. Its CDR3 holds 15 amino acids, cysteine through phenylalanine. CDR3 DNA is the only sequence kept; it has 45 bases, read in frame from the first base. V sheds 4 bases and J sheds 3 bases, leaving 17 bases between their ends. The germline V gene specifies SGHRS as CDR1 and YFSETQ as CDR2. A remark on this clone: Its antigen is still unknown. Per-base qualities were not stored, and no clone one base away is much larger.

The immunoSEQ Assay, a bias-controlled multiplex PCR, was used to amplify TCRbeta CDR3 regions from genomic DNA. As for the authors' bioinformatics: Nucleated cell counts per sample were estimated from amplification of reference gene primers within the assay. To quantify the absolute abundance of each unique TCRbeta CDR3 rearrangement, sequence reads were collapsed and filtered. For each sample, productive Simpson clonality was calculated by taking the square root of Simpson's diversity index across productive rearrangements. In TCRdb, the immuneACCESS table is reduced to in-frame sequences with V and J assigned. These tables do not hold every clone; where another copy was compared, an unresolved V gene accounts for under half, and the others remain unexplained. V, J and clone size are those of that table, while D and trimming were read from the DNA. For this sample the table gives over 15,000 clones, of which roughly nine tenths were detected only once. Approximately 5.6% of the sample is taken by the ten largest.

The V and J segments used are TRBV5-1 and TRBJ2-7, with the D gene uncertain. This receptor was identified in a human donor in a cohort sampled during active COVID-19. The sequenced sample was peripheral blood. For the CDR3, the sequence is CASSPTQESHYEQYF. The DNA sequence reads TGCGCCAGCAGCCCAACCCAGGAAAGCCACTACGAGCAGTACTTC.